Presented here are 30 T cell receptor beta chains from one specimen sequenced in a study of blood T cell repertoires in COVID-19. Clones were sequenced by immunoSEQ multiplex PCR, and TCRdb holds only the in-frame ones, with some missing. The sample contains 300,000 to 350,000 clones, 85% to 90% of which appear only once. The specimen sequenced was peripheral blood. These receptors were taken from a woman younger than 45 with COVID-19, enrolled during active disease.

This clone has more than one count but fewer than ten. The chain combines TRBV6-5 with TRBJ2-7; D is possibly TRBD2 (6 bases). Germline CDR1 and CDR2: MNHEY and SVGAGI. The CDR3 extends over 14 amino acids. Trimming took off 2 bases at V and 4 bases at J, with 12 bases between the two ends. The CDR3 DNA follows: TGTGCCAGCAGTTACGCGGGGAGGCCTTACGAGCAGTACTTC. It encodes CASSYAGRPYEQYF.

This sequence joins TRBV9 and TRBJ1-1; 10 positions match TRBD1. Trimming cost V 4 bases and J 6 bases; bases outside gene matches: 6. There are 14 residues in the CDR3. Germline V gene sequence: CDR1 SGDLS, CDR2 YYNGEE. In nucleotides, the CDR3 is TGTGCCAGCAGCACTACAGGACAGGGGGCTGAAGCTTTCTTT. Translation: CASSTTGQGAEAFF.

This clone has just a few counts. The rearrangement uses TRBV19 and TRBJ1-1; perhaps TRBD1 as D (5 bases). This CDR3 comprises 13 residues. Germline assignment: CDR1 LNHDA and CDR2 SQIVND (reference sequence). The V and J ends lost 5 bases and 4 bases respectively, with 11 bases between them. The chain's CDR3 is CASSQGSGTEAFF. The CDR3 region has the DNA TGTGCCAGTAGTCAGGGATCGGGCACTGAAGCTTTCTTT.

The J gene is TRBJ1-2, the V gene TRBV10-3, with a tentative D call TRBD1 (5 bases). Trimming pared 4 bases from V and 2 bases from J, leaving 20 bases between. The V gene's germline CDR1 is ENHRY and CDR2 SYGVKD. The CDR3 runs to 17 residues. The CDR3 spells CAISGLDRAGENYGYTF. The CDR3 DNA follows: TGTGCCATCAGTGGACTTGACAGAGCCGGAGAAAACTATGGCTACACCTTC.

The rearrangement links TRBV5-4 to TRBJ2-7; 8 bases are a match to TRBD2. The CDR3 consists of 15 residues. CDR1 and CDR2 (germline): SGHNT, YYREEE (reference sequence). The V gene end was trimmed by 3 bases and the J gene end by 0 bases; junction bases not matched to a gene: 5. The CDR3 DNA follows: TGTGCCAGCAGCTCAAGCGGGAGCCCCTCCTACGAGCAGTACTTC. It is translated as CASSSSGSPSYEQYF.

The chain recombines TRBV7-8 with TRBJ2-1; D is possibly TRBD2 (5 bases). This CDR3 comprises 17 residues. Trimming removed 5 bases at V and 7 bases at J, with 24 bases between. CDR1 SGHVS and CDR2 FQNEAQ come from the germline V gene. The DNA for the CDR3 is TGTGCCAGCAGCCTCACGAACGGGATGGCCGGTAGTAATGAGCAGTTCTTC. Translating gives CASSLTNGMAGSNEQFF.

This clone was found once. The gene calls are TRBV5-1 and TRBJ2-6; 9 bases fit TRBD1. This CDR3 is built from 17 residues. With 2 bases clipped from V and 2 bases from J, the junction kept 5 bases outside the gene matches. Germline V gene data show CDR1 as SGHRS and CDR2 as YFSETQ. The CDR3 coding sequence is TGCGCCAGCAGCTTCGAACAGGGGGCAGCTGGGGCCAACGTCCTGACTTTC. This gives the protein CASSFEQGAAGANVLTF.

The V call is TRBV21-1, the J call TRBJ2-3; TRBD1, the D gene given by the table, was not confirmed from the DNA. TRBV21-1 is a pseudogene locus. CDR3 length: 19 residues. CDR3 nucleotide sequence: TGTGCCAGCAGCAAAGGGGGTCGGCCCGGACAGGGAAAATCAGATACGCAGTATTTT. Translation gives CASSKGGRPGQGKSDTQYF.

V is TRBV6-5 and J is TRBJ1-5, with 7 bases identical to TRBD1. Trimming cost V 10 bases and J 5 bases; bases outside gene matches: 11. The CDR3 contains 14 residues. Looked up from germline, CDR1 is MNHEY and CDR2 is SVGAGI. The CDR3 DNA follows: TGTGCCATCTCGACAGGGCGGACGGATCAGCCCCAGCATTTT. Translating gives CAISTGRTDQPQHF.

The chain uses TRBV6-6 and TRBJ2-7; 7 nucleotides match TRBD1. The CDR3 is 14 residues long. V lost 7 bases and J lost 2; bases outside the gene matches: 8. In germline, CDR1 is MNHNY, CDR2 SVGAGI (reference sequence). CDR3 nucleotide sequence: TGTGCCAGCACCCCCCGGACAGGAGCCTACGAGCAGTACTTC. It is translated as CASTPRTGAYEQYF.

The V gene is TRBV5-1, the J gene TRBJ2-1, with 10 bases lining up with TRBD2. Trimming removed 1 base from V and 13 bases from J; junction bases left unmatched: 11. The CDR3 spans 15 residues. Germline-derived CDR1 and CDR2 are SGHRS and YFSETQ. The chain's CDR3 is CASSLYTSGDRIQFF. The CDR3 DNA is TGCGCCAGCAGCTTGTATACTAGCGGGGATAGGATACAGTTCTTC.

V is TRBV28 and J is TRBJ1-6; 7 bases fit TRBD1. CDR1 MDHEN and CDR2 SYDVKM come from the germline V gene. The CDR3 has 13 amino acids. The V and J ends lost 6 bases and 10 bases, in that order; junction bases with no gene match: 6. The CDR3 protein is CASRGTEGSPLHF. The CDR3 bases are TGTGCCAGCAGGGGGACAGAGGGGTCACCCCTCCACTTT.

The V and J genes are TRBV30 and TRBJ2-7; 9 nucleotides match TRBD1. In germline, CDR1 is GTSNPN, CDR2 SVGIG (reference sequence). The CDR3 consists of 14 residues. V lost 4 bases, J lost 6 bases, and 10 bases stayed unmatched. The CDR3 reads CAWIRDRAGFEQYF. The CDR3 DNA follows: TGTGCCTGGATCCGGGACAGGGCTGGTTTCGAGCAGTACTTC.

V is TRBV19 and J is TRBJ2-3; TRBD1 agrees at 8 bases. V shed 7 bases, J shed 2 bases, and the junction held 5 bases outside the gene matches. CDR3 length: 14 amino acids. Germline V CDR1 and CDR2: LNHDA, SQIVND (reference sequence). CDR3 loop: CASTRTGFTDTQYF. DNA of the CDR3: TGTGCCAGTACCCGGACAGGGTTCACAGATACGCAGTATTTT.

The chain has TRBV7-3 and TRBJ2-3, with D possibly TRBD1 on 5 matching bases. This CDR3 spans 14 amino acids. Germline CDR1 reads SGHTA; CDR2 reads FQGTGA. The V gene lost 5 bases and the J gene lost 4 bases, with 13 bases spanning the gap. The CDR3 sequence is CASSLRQNPDTQYF. The CDR3 nucleotides are TGTGCCAGCAGCCTCCGACAGAATCCAGATACGCAGTATTTT.

The chain combines TRBV7-8 with TRBJ1-5; 8 bases line up with TRBD1. The CDR3 is 16 residues long. The trim removed 2 bases at V and 2 bases at J, leaving 5 bases unmatched. Per the germline V gene, CDR1 is SGHVS and CDR2 is FQNEAQ. The CDR3 region has the DNA TGTGCCAGCAGCTTATTGACAGGGGTTGGCAATCAGCCCCAGCATTTT. As protein: CASSLLTGVGNQPQHF.

The chain links TRBV13 to TRBJ1-2, with D possibly matching TRBD1 (6 bases). The ends were cut back, 5 bases at V and 1 base at J, with 14 bases in the middle. This CDR3 has 15 amino acids. Germline CDR1 and CDR2: PRHDT and FYEKMQ (reference sequence). CDR3 sequence: CASSERQELNYGYTF. The CDR3 DNA is TGTGCCAGCAGCGAACGACAGGAGCTTAACTATGGCTACACCTTC.

In this sample, this clone turned up once. V gene TRBV18 combines with J gene TRBJ2-1; D remains unclear. CDR3 length equals 13 residues. V lost 3 bases and J 7 bases, leaving 10 bases between the germline ends. Germline-derived CDR1 and CDR2 are KGHSH and LQKENI. The DNA of the CDR3 is TGTGCCAGCTCACCCCCCTCCCGGAATGAGCAGTTCTTC. It codes for CASSPPSRNEQFF.

The chain employs TRBV27 and TRBJ1-5, with TRBD1 matching 7 bases. The CDR3 has 16 amino acids. Germline CDR1 and CDR2: MNHEY and SMNVEV (reference sequence). J lost 6 bases, V lost 5 bases, and 13 bases had no gene match. The CDR3 here is CASSTLTGVGSQPQHF. DNA of the CDR3: TGTGCCAGCAGTACCCTAACAGGGGTTGGAAGTCAGCCCCAGCATTTT.

This chain links TRBV6-6 with TRBJ2-4, with TRBD1 identical over 10 bases. The V gene end was trimmed by 5 bases and the J gene end by 1 base; junction bases not matched to a gene: 2. CDR3 size: 15 residues. The V gene's germline CDR1 is MNHNY and CDR2 SVGAGI (reference sequence). CDR3 bases: TGTGCCAGCAGTGGGGGACAGGGGGCCAAAAACATTCAGTACTTC. It specifies CASSGGQGAKNIQYF.

V gene TRBV7-8 combines with J gene TRBJ1-5, with 11 bases matching TRBD1. Germline V CDR1 and CDR2: SGHVS, FQNEAQ. The CDR3 runs 14 residues. The trim removed 7 bases at V and 7 bases at J, leaving 6 bases unmatched. CDR3 coding DNA: TGTGCCAGCACCAATGGACAGGGGGCACAGCCCCAGCATTTT. Residues: CASTNGQGAQPQHF.

The rearrangement joins TRBV5-1 to TRBJ2-2; 9 bases map to TRBD1. Germline V gene sequence: CDR1 SGHRS, CDR2 YFSETQ. This CDR3 has 15 amino acids. The V segment lost 3 bases and the J segment 7 bases; nucleotides outside the gene matches: 7. CDR3 sequence (DNA): TGCGCCAGCAGCTGGGAAGGGACAGGGAGCGGGGAGCTGTTTTTT. Its protein is CASSWEGTGSGELFF.

V and J are TRBV5-6 and TRBJ1-1, with 8 bases matching TRBD1. The CDR3 sequence is 14 residues long. Germline V gives CDR1 SGHDT, CDR2 YYEEEE. J was trimmed by 4 bases and V by 5 bases; bases with no gene match: 7. CDR3 bases: TGTGCCAGCAGTTCGGACAGGGCAAGCACTGAAGCTTTCTTT. Its translation is CASSSDRASTEAFF.

The chain couples TRBV3-1 (or the pseudogene TRBV3-2) to TRBJ2-3; TRBD2 agrees at 10 bases. The length of the CDR3 is 15 residues. Germline CDR1 reads LGHDT; CDR2 reads YNNKEL (reference sequence). Unmatched junction bases numbered 7, after V lost 4 bases and J lost 6 bases. CDR3 residues: CASSPTSGWRDTQYF. As DNA, the CDR3 is TGTGCCAGCAGCCCGACTAGCGGGTGGCGCGATACGCAGTATTTT.

V gene TRBV28 combines with J gene TRBJ1-3; D possibly corresponds to TRBD1 (6 bases). Looked up from germline, CDR1 is MDHEN and CDR2 is SYDVKM. Trimming removed 5 bases from V and 4 bases from J, with 15 bases in between. CDR3 length equals 15 residues. CDR3 amino acids: CASSVGQPGGNTIYF. The CDR3 DNA follows: TGTGCCAGCAGTGTGGGACAACCGGGAGGAAACACCATATATTTT.

In regard to this clone: Other DNA sequences within the sample encode an identical CDR3. The chain combines TRBV6-5 with TRBJ2-5; 9 bases line up with TRBD1. V shed 5 bases, J shed 3 bases, and the junction held 1 base outside the gene matches. Looked up from germline, CDR1 is MNHEY and CDR2 is SVGAGI. The CDR3 length is 13 residues. The CDR3, as DNA: TGTGCCAGCAGTCGGGACAGGGAAGAGACCCAGTACTTC. Translation gives CASSRDREETQYF.

This clone was observed a handful of times. This rearrangement joins TRBV7-9 to TRBJ2-1, with 7 bases lining up with TRBD1. Losses at the gene ends were 5 bases for V and 0 bases for J; bases not matched to a gene: 16. Germline CDR1 reads SEHNR; CDR2 reads FQNEAQ (reference sequence). There are 19 residues in the CDR3. The CDR3 nucleotides are TGTGCCAGCAGCCACCCCCCACAGGGGTCCCCAAGCTCCTACAATGAGCAGTTCTTC. It translates to CASSHPPQGSPSSYNEQFF. The entire variable domain, with the rest obtained from reference TRBV7-9 and TRBJ2-1, is as follows: DTGVSQNPRHKITKRGQNVTFRCDPISEHNRLYWYRQTLGQGPEFLTYFQNEAQLEKSRLLSDRFSAERPKGSFSTLEIQRTEQGDSAMYLCASSHPPQGSPSSYNEQFFGPGTRLTVL.

V is TRBV5-8 and J is TRBJ1-2, with D possibly being TRBD1 (5 bases). V was cut by 0 bases and J by 6 bases, with 12 bases left in between. Germline V gives CDR1 SGHTS, CDR2 YDEGEE. The CDR3 runs 14 residues. The CDR3 nucleotides are TGTGCCAGCAGCTTGGGTACAGGTAGAGATGGCTACACCTTC. Translated: CASSLGTGRDGYTF.

This clone is a singleton in its sample. The V gene is TRBV9, the J gene TRBJ2-7, with TRBD2 identical over 10 bases. This CDR3 has 15 residues. The V gene's germline CDR1 is SGDLS and CDR2 YYNGEE. The V and J ends lost 0 bases and 3 bases, in that order; junction bases with no gene match: 3. The CDR3 coding sequence is TGTGCCAGCAGCGTAGGGCTAGCGGGAGTCTACGAGCAGTACTTC. It yields the protein CASSVGLAGVYEQYF. The full variable domain, in which reference TRBV9 and TRBJ2-7 provide the parts outside the CDR3, is DSGVTQTPKHLITATGQRVTLRCSPRSGDLSVYWYQQSLDQGLQFLIQYYNGEERAKGNILERFSAQQFPDLHSELNLSSLELGDSALYFCASSVGLAGVYEQYFGPGTRLTVT.

This chain connects TRBV18 to TRBJ1-5; 9 positions agree with TRBD1. Germline loops: CDR1 KGHSH, CDR2 LQKENI. The CDR3 consists of 13 residues. The J segment lost 6 bases and the V segment lost 4 bases, leaving 1 base of the junction unmatched. Here the CDR3 DNA reads TGTGCCAGCTCACTACAGGGGGCTCAGCCCCAGCATTTT. Protein product: CASSLQGAQPQHF.